The clone carrying this T cell receptor (beta chain) is a singleton in its sample. This sample is drawn from a study of T cell changes during pregnancy in multiple sclerosis. CDR3 length equals 16 residues. V trimming: 1 base; J trimming: 2 bases; junction bases outside the gene matches: 5. The germline V gene encodes CDR1 MGHRA and CDR2 YSYEKL. Sequencing used immunoSEQ multiplex PCR; TCRdb keeps in-frame clones, though not all of them. The table has some 93,000 clones, around 94% seen once. The chain couples TRBV4-1 to TRBJ2-3; TRBD1 aligns across 8 bases. The sequence was obtained from a female donor with multiple sclerosis, enrolled in a pregnancy study. Here the sequenced sample was peripheral blood, taken after pregnancy. This CDR3 is CASSQARDRSTDTQYF. The DNA for the CDR3 is TGCGCCAGCAGCCAAGCGCGGGACAGGTCCACAGATACGCAGTATTTT.